This TCR beta chain was found in a study of siplizumab effects on memory and regulatory T cells. Overall study results and limits: Controls had approximately 27% Treg-derived mappable alloreactive CD4+ clones on average, versus approximately 70% with siplizumab.

This table comes from immunoSEQ multiplex PCR, and its TCRdb copy is limited to in-frame clones, with some not included. Altogether some 100,000 clones are present, roughly 95% being singletons, with the ten largest covering 0.031%. Note on this clone: Its antigen is not known.

Germline CDR1 and CDR2: SGHNT and YYREEE (reference sequence). CDR3 length equals 17 residues. Trimming removed 3 bases from V and 2 bases from J; junction bases left unmatched: 5. Sequencing was done on a sample of naive CD4+ T cells sorted from blood. The J gene is TRBJ1-6, the V gene TRBV5-4; TRBD1 matches at 10 bases. The receptor comes from a human donor in good health. This CDR3 is CASSSDRGITYNSPLHF. The CDR3 DNA sequence: TGTGCCAGCAGCTCGGACAGGGGGATCACCTATAATTCACCCCTCCACTTT.